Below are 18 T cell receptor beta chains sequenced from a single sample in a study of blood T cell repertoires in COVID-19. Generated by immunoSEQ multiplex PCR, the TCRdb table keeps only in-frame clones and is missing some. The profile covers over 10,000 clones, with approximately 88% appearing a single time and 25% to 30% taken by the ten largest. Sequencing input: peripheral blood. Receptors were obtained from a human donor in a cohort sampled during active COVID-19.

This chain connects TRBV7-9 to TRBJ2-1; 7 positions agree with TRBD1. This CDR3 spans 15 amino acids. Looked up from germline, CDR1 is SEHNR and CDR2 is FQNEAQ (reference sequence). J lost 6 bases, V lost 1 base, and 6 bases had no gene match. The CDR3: CASSLVTAGGNEQFF. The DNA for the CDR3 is TGTGCCAGCAGCTTAGTGACGGCAGGGGGCAATGAGCAGTTCTTC.

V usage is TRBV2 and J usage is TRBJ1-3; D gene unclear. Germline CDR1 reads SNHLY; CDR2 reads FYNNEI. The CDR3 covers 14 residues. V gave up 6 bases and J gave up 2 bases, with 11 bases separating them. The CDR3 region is CASRKGDTGNTIYF. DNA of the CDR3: TGTGCCAGCAGGAAAGGAGATACTGGAAACACCATATATTTT.

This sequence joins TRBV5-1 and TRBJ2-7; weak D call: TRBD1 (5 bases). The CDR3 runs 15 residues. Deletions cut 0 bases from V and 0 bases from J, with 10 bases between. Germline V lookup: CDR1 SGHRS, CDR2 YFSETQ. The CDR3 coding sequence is TGCGCCAGCAGCTTGGGGGTCGACAGCTCCTACGAGCAGTACTTC. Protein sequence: CASSLGVDSSYEQYF.

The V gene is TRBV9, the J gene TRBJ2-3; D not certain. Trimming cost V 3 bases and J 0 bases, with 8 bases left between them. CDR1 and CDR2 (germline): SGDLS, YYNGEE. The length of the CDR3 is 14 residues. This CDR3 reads CASSAPSSTDTQYF. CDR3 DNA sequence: TGTGCCAGCAGCGCCCCTAGTAGCACAGATACGCAGTATTTT.

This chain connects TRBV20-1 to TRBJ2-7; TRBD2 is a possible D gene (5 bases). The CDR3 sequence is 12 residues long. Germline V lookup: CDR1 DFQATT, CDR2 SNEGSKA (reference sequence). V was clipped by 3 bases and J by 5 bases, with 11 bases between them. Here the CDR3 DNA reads TGCAGTGCTAGTAGGCGGGTGCACGAGCAGTACTTC. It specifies CSASRRVHEQYF.

As DNA, the CDR3 is TGTGCCAGCAGCTTAAATAGCGGGGGGTACTCAGATACGCAGTATTTT. As protein: CASSLNSGGYSDTQYF. The rearrangement uses TRBV7-3 and TRBJ2-3; 10 bases are shared with TRBD2. CDR3 length: 16 residues. With 1 base clipped from V and 4 bases from J, the junction kept 5 bases outside the gene matches. In germline, CDR1 is SGHTA, CDR2 FQGTGA.

The CDR3 sequence is CASREIQHNYGYTF. CDR3 DNA: TGTGCCAGCAGGGAAATACAGCATAACTATGGCTACACCTTC. The chain recombines TRBV5-6 with TRBJ1-2; D gene unclear. Germline V gene sequence: CDR1 SGHDT, CDR2 YYEEEE. The ends were cut back, 5 bases at V and 1 base at J, with 12 bases in the middle. The CDR3 is 14 residues long. Full variable domain (outside the CDR3, taken from reference TRBV5-6 and TRBJ1-2): DAGVTQSPTHLIKTRGQQVTLRCSPKSGHDTVSWYQQALGQGPQFIFQYYEEEERQRGNFPDRFSGHQFPNYSSELNVNALLLGDSALYLCASREIQHNYGYTFGSGTRLTVV.

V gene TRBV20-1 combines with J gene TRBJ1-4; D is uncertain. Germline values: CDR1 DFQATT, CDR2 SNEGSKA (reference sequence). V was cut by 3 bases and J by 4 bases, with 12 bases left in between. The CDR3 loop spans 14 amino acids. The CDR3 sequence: CSASRGPLNEKLFF. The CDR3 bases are TGCAGTGCTAGTCGAGGCCCGCTTAATGAAAAACTGTTTTTT.

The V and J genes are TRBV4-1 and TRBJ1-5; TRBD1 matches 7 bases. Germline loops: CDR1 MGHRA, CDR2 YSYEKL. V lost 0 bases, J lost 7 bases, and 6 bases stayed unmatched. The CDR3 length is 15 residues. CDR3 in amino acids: CASSQEVTGDQPQHF. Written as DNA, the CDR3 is TGCGCCAGCAGCCAAGAGGTAACAGGGGACCAGCCCCAGCATTTT.

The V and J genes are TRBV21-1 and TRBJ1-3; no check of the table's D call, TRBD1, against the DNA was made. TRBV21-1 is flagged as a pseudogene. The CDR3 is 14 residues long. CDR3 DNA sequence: TGTGCCAGCAGCAAGGACAGCTCTGGAAACACCATATATTTT. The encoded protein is CASSKDSSGNTIYF.

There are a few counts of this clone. CDR3 protein: CASSYGTHGYTF. The CDR3 DNA follows: TGTGCCAGCAGTTATGGGACACACGGCTACACCTTC. The chain couples TRBV3-1 (or the pseudogene TRBV3-2) to TRBJ1-2, with a tentative D call TRBD1 (6 bases). The CDR3 extends over 12 amino acids. Trimming removed 6 bases at V and 8 bases at J, with 13 bases between. Looked up from germline, CDR1 is LGHDT and CDR2 is YNNKEL (reference sequence).

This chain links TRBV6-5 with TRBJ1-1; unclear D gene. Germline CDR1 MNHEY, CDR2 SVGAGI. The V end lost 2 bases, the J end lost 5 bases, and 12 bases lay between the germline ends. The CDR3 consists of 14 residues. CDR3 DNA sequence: TGTGCCAGCAGTTACGGGCTACTAGGGACTGAAGCTTTCTTT. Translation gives CASSYGLLGTEAFF.

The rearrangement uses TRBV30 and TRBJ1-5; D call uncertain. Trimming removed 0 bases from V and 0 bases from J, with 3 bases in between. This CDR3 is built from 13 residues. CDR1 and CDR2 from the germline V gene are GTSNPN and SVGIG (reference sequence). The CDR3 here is CAWSVHSNQPQHF. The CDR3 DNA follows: TGTGCCTGGAGTGTACATAGCAATCAGCCCCAGCATTTT. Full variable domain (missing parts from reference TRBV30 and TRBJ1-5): SQTIHQWPATLVQPVGSPLSLECTVEGTSNPNLYWYRQAAGRGLQLLFYSVGIGQISSEVPQNLSASRPQDRQFILSSKKLLLSDSGFYLCAWSVHSNQPQHFGDGTRLSIL.

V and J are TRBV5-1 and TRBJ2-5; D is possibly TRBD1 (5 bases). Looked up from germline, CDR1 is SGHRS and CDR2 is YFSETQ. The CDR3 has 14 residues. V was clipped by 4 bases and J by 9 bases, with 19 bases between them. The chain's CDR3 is CASSPQQVTGAQYF. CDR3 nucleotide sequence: TGCGCCAGCAGCCCACAACAAGTAACAGGTGCCCAGTACTTC.

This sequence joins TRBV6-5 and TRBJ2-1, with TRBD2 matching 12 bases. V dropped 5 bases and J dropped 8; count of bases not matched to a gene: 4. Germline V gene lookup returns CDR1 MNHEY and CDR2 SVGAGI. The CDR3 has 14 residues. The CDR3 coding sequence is TGTGCCAGCAGTCCCCGGACTAGCGGGGATGAGCAGTTCTTC. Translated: CASSPRTSGDEQFF.

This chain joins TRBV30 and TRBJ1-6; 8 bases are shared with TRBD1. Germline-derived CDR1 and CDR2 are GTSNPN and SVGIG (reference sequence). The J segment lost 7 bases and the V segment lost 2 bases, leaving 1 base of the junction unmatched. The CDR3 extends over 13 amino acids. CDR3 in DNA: TGTGCCTGGAGTTCAGGGGGCAATTCACCCCTCCACTTT. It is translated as CAWSSGGNSPLHF.

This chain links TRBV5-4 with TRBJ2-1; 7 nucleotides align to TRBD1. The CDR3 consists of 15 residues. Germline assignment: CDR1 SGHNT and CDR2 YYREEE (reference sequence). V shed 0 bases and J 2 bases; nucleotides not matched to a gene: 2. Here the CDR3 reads CASSLGQGPYNEQFF. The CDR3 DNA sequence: TGTGCCAGCAGCTTGGGACAGGGACCCTACAATGAGCAGTTCTTC.

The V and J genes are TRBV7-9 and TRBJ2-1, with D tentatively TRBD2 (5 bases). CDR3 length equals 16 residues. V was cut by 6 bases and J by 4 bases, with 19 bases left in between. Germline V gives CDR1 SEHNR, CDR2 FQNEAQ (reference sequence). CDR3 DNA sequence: TGTGCCAGCAGTTCGGAACGGGAACCCCCGTACAATGAGCAGTTCTTC. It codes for CASSSEREPPYNEQFF.